One and the same sample provided the 25 T cell receptor beta chains below, sequenced in a study of T cells expressing NK-cell markers. TCRdb reprocessed the 5' RACE reads and reports one entry per CDR3 protein, with no DNA. The data include 250,000 to 300,000 distinct CDR3 sequences; the top ten clones carry around 4.2%. Material for sequencing was blood T cells: a sorted CD56 or NKG2C T cell subset, CD4+ or CD8+ T cells, or bulk PBMC T cells (not recorded which). These receptors were collected from a woman aged 18 to 75 in good health.

The rearrangement uses TRBV18 and TRBJ2-3; TCRdb's assignment of TRBD1 cannot be checked, as there is no DNA. This CDR3 is 18 amino acids long. The V gene's germline CDR1 is KGHSH and CDR2 LQKENI. The CDR3 loop reads CASSPRSGLPGSTDTQYF.

This chain connects TRBV5-4 to TRBJ1-6. The CDR3 is 14 amino acids. The germline V gene encodes CDR1 SGHNT and CDR2 YYREEE (reference sequence). CDR3 region: CASSFRQAGSPLHF.

The rearrangement links TRBV7-3 to TRBJ2-1; the TRBD1 assignment by TCRdb is unverifiable without DNA. The germline gives CDR1 SGHTA, CDR2 FQGTGA. The CDR3 length is 16 residues. The CDR3: CASSSPGTGSYNEQFF.

CDR3 protein: CSARVGLAAGELFF. The chain joins TRBV20-1 to TRBJ2-2; TCRdb returns TRBD2, unconfirmable since there is no DNA. This CDR3 has 14 amino acids. Germline V gene lookup returns CDR1 DFQATT and CDR2 SNEGSKA (reference sequence).

V is TRBV7-8 and J is TRBJ2-3; TCRdb designates TRBD1, a call that cannot be tested without DNA. This CDR3 comprises 14 residues. Germline V CDR1 and CDR2: SGHVS, FQNEAQ. The CDR3 here is CASRGETRSDTQYF.

This chain connects TRBV30 to TRBJ2-1; as DNA is missing, the TRBD2 call by TCRdb cannot be tested. This CDR3 region has 15 residues. CDR1 GTSNPN and CDR2 SVGIG come from the germline V gene (reference sequence). The CDR3 sequence is CAWKVASGGVREQFF.

The chain combines TRBV10-2 with TRBJ1-1; TCRdb lists TRBD1, though no DNA is available to test this call. The CDR3 is 12 amino acids. The germline gives CDR1 WSHSY, CDR2 SAAADI. The CDR3 sequence is CASSEPGAPAFF.

The rearrangement links TRBV19 to TRBJ2-1; as DNA is missing, the TRBD2 call by TCRdb cannot be tested. The CDR3 is 17 residues long. Germline CDR1 and CDR2: LNHDA and SQIVND (reference sequence). The CDR3: CASSIYLLAGKRFEQFF.

V gene TRBV12-3 or TRBV12-4 combines with J gene TRBJ2-3; TCRdb picks TRBD2, but there is no DNA to check that call. CDR3 size: 14 residues. This chain's CDR3 is CASSQALPVDTQYF.

V usage is TRBV6-5 and J usage is TRBJ2-2; the D gene TCRdb calls, TRBD2, cannot be checked with no DNA. The CDR3 loop spans 14 amino acids. From germline, CDR1 is MNHEY and CDR2 SVGAGI. CDR3: CASSYLREVGELFF.

This sequence joins TRBV7-2 and TRBJ2-1; TCRdb's D gene call, TRBD2, goes unchecked for lack of DNA. The CDR3 is 16 amino acids. CDR1 and CDR2 from the germline V gene are SGHTA and FQGNSA. CDR3 in amino acids: CASSDVAGYPYNEQFF.

The chain carries TRBV6-1 and TRBJ1-2; TCRdb's D call of TRBD1 is untestable without DNA. Germline-derived CDR1 and CDR2 are MNHNS and SASEGT. CDR3 length equals 14 residues. The CDR3 region is CASRRDKADYGYTF.

The rearrangement joins TRBV6-5 to TRBJ2-3. Germline lookup yields CDR1 MNHEY and CDR2 SVGAGI. CDR3 length: 14 residues. CDR3 region: CASSYAWGTDTQYF.

The chain joins TRBV7-9 to TRBJ2-5; there is no DNA to check the TCRdb D call of TRBD2. This CDR3 region has 15 residues. Germline CDR1 is SEHNR and CDR2 is FQNEAQ (reference sequence). Here the CDR3 reads CASSFGRGGPETQYF. Supplemented by reference TRBV7-9 and TRBJ2-5, the full variable domain reads DTGVSQNPRHKITKRGQNVTFRCDPISEHNRLYWYRQTLGQGPEFLTYFQNEAQLEKSRLLSDRFSAERPKGSFSTLEIQRTEQGDSAMYLCASSFGRGGPETQYFGPGTRLLVL.

The V call is TRBV20-1, the J call TRBJ1-2; TCRdb picks TRBD1, but there is no DNA to check that call. Germline V gene lookup returns CDR1 DFQATT and CDR2 SNEGSKA (reference sequence). CDR3 length: 14 amino acids. The CDR3 reads CSAGRADRAYGYTF.

The chain is built from TRBV20-1 and TRBJ1-2. Germline V gives CDR1 DFQATT, CDR2 SNEGSKA (reference sequence). The CDR3 spans 12 residues. CDR3 sequence reads: CSARGHSYGYTF.

CDR3 residues: CASRSGTSWYNEQFF. This chain uses TRBV27 with TRBJ2-1; the D gene TCRdb calls, TRBD2, cannot be checked with no DNA. Germline CDR1 and CDR2: MNHEY and SMNVEV (reference sequence). CDR3 length: 15 amino acids.

The chain combines TRBV4-3 with TRBJ2-1. Per the germline V gene, CDR1 is LGHNA and CDR2 is YSLEER. The CDR3 has 16 amino acids. The chain's CDR3 is CASSQAASSSYNEQFF.

The V and J genes are TRBV4-3 and TRBJ2-3; TCRdb calls TRBD2, which cannot be checked without DNA. This CDR3 contains 16 residues. From germline, CDR1 is LGHNA and CDR2 YSLEER. CDR3 protein: CASSLSAGGSTDTQYF.

The J gene is TRBJ1-2, the V gene TRBV6-1. This CDR3 comprises 15 residues. From germline, CDR1 is MNHNS and CDR2 SASEGT. The CDR3 reads CASRREGTSGYGYTF.

The rearrangement links TRBV6-6 to TRBJ2-7; without DNA, the TCRdb call of TRBD2 cannot be checked. The CDR3 spans 13 residues. Germline V gene lookup returns CDR1 MNHNY and CDR2 SVGAGI (reference sequence). The CDR3 is CASSTGTSRPQYF.

CDR3 sequence: CASSLAGIRVWEQYF. The chain recombines TRBV6-2 or TRBV6-3 with TRBJ2-7; TCRdb proposes TRBD2, but this gene call is untestable without DNA. This CDR3 has 15 residues. Per germline, CDR1 MNHEY and CDR2 SVGEGT.

The rearrangement links TRBV19 to TRBJ2-1. This CDR3 is built from 15 residues. The germline gives CDR1 LNHDA, CDR2 SQIVND (reference sequence). The CDR3 protein is CASTWTRSSYNEQFF. Based on the CDR3 plus reference TRBV19 and TRBJ2-1, the full variable domain is DGGITQSPKYLFRKEGQNVTLSCEQNLNHDAMYWYRQDPGQGLRLIYYSQIVNDFQKGDIAEGYSVSREKKESFPLTVTSAQKNPTAFYLCASTWTRSSYNEQFFGPGTRLTVL.

The chain links TRBV9 to TRBJ2-3; without DNA, the TCRdb call of TRBD2 cannot be checked. The CDR3 contains 16 residues. Germline CDR1 is SGDLS and CDR2 is YYNGEE. The CDR3 spells CASSSTLADRTDTQYF.

The chain has TRBV4-3 and TRBJ1-2. The CDR3 sequence is 13 residues long. The germline CDR1 and CDR2 sequences are LGHNA and YSLEER. The CDR3: CASSQGGEGGYTF.